A single sample gave rise to the 27 T cell receptor beta chains below, sequenced in a study of blood T cell repertoires in COVID-19. Clones were sequenced by immunoSEQ multiplex PCR, and TCRdb holds only the in-frame ones, with some missing. The data show around 290,000 clones, roughly nine tenths seen once. Sequenced input: PBMCs or T cells enriched from blood (not recorded which). The receptors originated from a woman younger than 35 who had recovered from COVID-19.

The rearrangement uses TRBV27 and TRBJ2-3; D possibly corresponds to TRBD1 (5 bases). V lost 2 bases, J lost 5 bases, and 11 bases lay in between. The CDR3 runs to 14 residues. Looked up from germline, CDR1 is MNHEY and CDR2 is SMNVEV (reference sequence). The CDR3 loop reads CASSLTGFVDTQYF. The CDR3 DNA reads TGTGCCAGCAGTTTAACAGGTTTCGTAGATACGCAGTATTTT.

This chain links TRBV2 with TRBJ1-1, with 9 nucleotides matching TRBD1. With V trimmed by 3 bases and J by 14 bases, 4 bases remained unmatched. Germline CDR1 reads SNHLY; CDR2 reads FYNNEI. CDR3 length: 11 amino acids. The CDR3 is CASSDPGQGFF. In nucleotides, the CDR3 is TGTGCCAGCAGTGACCCGGGACAGGGCTTCTTT.

The V and J genes are TRBV7-3 and TRBJ2-2; TRBD2 matches 13 bases. The germline V gene has CDR1 SGHTA and CDR2 FQGTGA. This CDR3 has 16 amino acids. J was trimmed by 4 bases and V by 4 bases; bases with no gene match: 3. This CDR3 is CASSSGLAGATGELFF. For the CDR3, the DNA is TGTGCCAGCAGCTCTGGACTAGCGGGGGCCACCGGGGAGCTGTTTTTT. Filled out from reference TRBV7-3 and TRBJ2-2, the complete variable domain reads GAGVSQTPSNKVTEKGKYVELRCDPISGHTALYWYRQSLGQGPEFLIYFQGTGAADDSGLPNDRFFAVRPEGSVSTLKIQRTERGDSAVYLCASSSGLAGATGELFFGEGSRLTVL.

This chain uses TRBV4-1 with TRBJ1-2, with no clear D. Germline V gene sequence: CDR1 MGHRA, CDR2 YSYEKL. Trimming took off 0 bases at V and 8 bases at J, with 7 bases between the two ends. The CDR3 sequence is 12 residues long. The CDR3 sequence: CASSQDHVGYTF. The CDR3 DNA reads as TGCGCCAGCAGCCAAGATCATGTGGGCTACACCTTC.

The genes are TRBV12-3 or TRBV12-4 and TRBJ1-3; the D is unclear. V lost 7 bases, J lost 0 bases, and 4 bases lay in between. This CDR3 contains 12 residues. The DNA for the CDR3 is TGTGCCAGCACGGGCTCTGGAAACACCATATATTTT. Amino acid sequence: CASTGSGNTIYF.

The chain couples TRBV2 to TRBJ2-7; D is perhaps TRBD2 (6 bases). The CDR3 is 14 residues long. CDR1 and CDR2 (germline): SNHLY, FYNNEI. The V gene lost 6 bases and the J gene lost 5 bases, with 17 bases spanning the gap. CDR3 nucleotide sequence: TGTGCCAGCAGAACTTTTCTAGCGACAGACGAGCAGTACTTC. Its protein product is CASRTFLATDEQYF.

V usage is TRBV5-6 and J usage is TRBJ1-2; 12 positions match TRBD1. The length of the CDR3 is 17 residues. The V gene's germline CDR1 is SGHDT and CDR2 YYEEEE. The trim removed 0 bases at V and 4 bases at J, leaving 7 bases unmatched. Here the CDR3 DNA reads TGTGCCAGCAGCTTGGCGGGGACAGGGGGCGCAGTCTATGGCTACACCTTC. It translates to CASSLAGTGGAVYGYTF.

This clone was picked up a small number of times. This chain joins TRBV28 and TRBJ1-5, with TRBD1 matching over 9 bases. Losses at the gene ends were 5 bases for V and 4 bases for J; bases not matched to a gene: 18. There are 19 residues in the CDR3. Germline lookup yields CDR1 MDHEN and CDR2 SYDVKM. The CDR3 is CASSPPAQGALRRNQPQHF. The CDR3 nucleotides are TGTGCCAGCAGTCCACCGGCACAGGGGGCCCTACGACGAAATCAGCCCCAGCATTTT.

V is TRBV5-1 and J is TRBJ1-3, with 7 bases matching TRBD1. Trimming cost V 4 bases and J 10 bases; bases outside gene matches: 5. The CDR3 contains 12 residues. The germline CDR1 and CDR2 sequences are SGHRS and YFSETQ. The CDR3 coding sequence is TGCGCCAGCAGCCCCGGACAGGAAACCATATATTTT. Translation gives CASSPGQETIYF. The entire variable domain, with the rest obtained from reference TRBV5-1 and TRBJ1-3, is as follows: KAGVTQTPRYLIKTRGQQVTLSCSPISGHRSVSWYQQTPGQGLQFLFEYFSETQRNKGNFPGRFSGRQFSNSRSEMNVSTLELGDSALYLCASSPGQETIYFGEGSWLTVV.

The chain employs TRBV7-2 and TRBJ1-2; TRBD1 aligns across 12 bases. The CDR3 has 15 residues. Germline values: CDR1 SGHTA, CDR2 FQGNSA. With 5 bases clipped from V and 8 bases from J, the junction kept 9 bases outside the gene matches. CDR3 loop: CASSIPGQGARGYTF. CDR3 in DNA: TGTGCCAGCAGCATACCGGGACAGGGGGCTCGGGGCTACACCTTC.

This rearrangement joins TRBV28 to TRBJ1-5, with 7 bases lining up with TRBD1. The germline V gene encodes CDR1 MDHEN and CDR2 SYDVKM. V lost 3 bases, J lost 5 bases, and 4 bases stayed unmatched. This CDR3 comprises 14 residues. Here the CDR3 reads CASSFDREDQPQHF. The DNA of the CDR3 is TGTGCCAGCAGTTTTGACAGGGAGGATCAGCCCCAGCATTTT.

This chain joins TRBV10-3 and TRBJ1-1; the D gene is possibly TRBD1 (5 bases). Deletions cut 3 bases from V and 0 bases from J, with 8 bases between. The CDR3 runs 14 residues. Germline CDR1 and CDR2: ENHRY and SYGVKD. The CDR3 reads CAISDAQVNTEAFF. The CDR3, as DNA: TGTGCCATCAGTGATGCACAGGTGAACACTGAAGCTTTCTTT.

This chain connects TRBV20-1 to TRBJ1-5; tentatively, D is TRBD1 (5 bases). The CDR3 has 14 residues. Between the trimmed V and J ends, which lost 3 bases and 1 base, there was a span of 10 bases. CDR1 is DFQATT, CDR2 SNEGSKA, per germline (reference sequence). The CDR3 is CSASYRLSNQPQHF. The CDR3 bases are TGCAGTGCTAGTTACAGGTTAAGCAATCAGCCCCAGCATTTT.

This chain joins TRBV30 and TRBJ2-1, with 9 bases matching TRBD2. Losses at the gene ends were 2 bases for V and 0 bases for J; bases not matched to a gene: 5. Germline CDR1 is GTSNPN and CDR2 is SVGIG (reference sequence). This CDR3 contains 16 residues. The chain's CDR3 is CAWSSTTSGSYNEQFF. DNA for the CDR3: TGTGCCTGGAGTTCCACGACTAGCGGCTCCTACAATGAGCAGTTCTTC.

V and J are TRBV4-1 and TRBJ2-1; 10 nucleotides line up with TRBD2. There are 16 residues in the CDR3. Germline CDR1 reads MGHRA; CDR2 reads YSYEKL. With V trimmed by 1 base and J by 4 bases, 4 bases remained unmatched. The CDR3 DNA is TGCGCCAGCAGCCAAGGGTTAGCGGGAGGTTACAATGAGCAGTTCTTC. It codes for CASSQGLAGGYNEQFF.

The chain employs TRBV5-1 and TRBJ1-5, with D possibly being TRBD1 (5 bases). V dropped 4 bases and J dropped 1 base, with 15 bases sitting between them. Germline loops: CDR1 SGHRS, CDR2 YFSETQ. This CDR3 is 16 amino acids long. In DNA, the CDR3 is TGCGCCAGCAGCCCGGGACTGTCGCTAAGCAATCAGCCCCAGCATTTT. Translation gives CASSPGLSLSNQPQHF.

The chain employs TRBV10-3 and TRBJ2-1; 10 bases match TRBD1. The V gene end was trimmed by 3 bases and the J gene end by 8 bases; junction bases not matched to a gene: 7. The germline V gene has CDR1 ENHRY and CDR2 SYGVKD. The CDR3 totals 15 residues. The CDR3 reads CAISDRTGGMDEQFF. The CDR3 DNA is TGTGCCATCAGTGACCGGACAGGGGGAATGGATGAGCAGTTCTTC.

V and J are TRBV5-6 and TRBJ1-2; D is possibly TRBD1 (5 bases). The CDR3 is 13 amino acids. The germline gives CDR1 SGHDT, CDR2 YYEEEE. V lost 5 bases to trimming and J lost 5 bases, with 13 bases between them. Written as DNA, the CDR3 is TGTGCCAGCAGTCAAGACAGATGGTATGGCTACACCTTC. The encoded protein is CASSQDRWYGYTF.

This sequence joins TRBV5-5 and TRBJ2-5; the D gene is possibly TRBD1 (5 bases). With 3 bases removed from V and 9 bases from J, the gap between germline ends came to 21 bases. The CDR3 loop spans 15 amino acids. The germline V gene has CDR1 SGHKS and CDR2 YYEKEE (reference sequence). Written as DNA, the CDR3 is TGTGCCAGCAGCTCTTGGGGTAACCCAGGGTTCCCCCAGTACTTC. Translation: CASSSWGNPGFPQYF.

The J gene is TRBJ2-7, the V gene TRBV11-2; D might be TRBD2 (5 bases). This CDR3 has 18 amino acids. Per the germline V gene, CDR1 is SGHAT and CDR2 is FQNNGV. The germline V and J ends were trimmed by 0 bases and 2 bases, with 20 bases remaining between them. DNA for the CDR3: TGTGCCAGCAGCTTAGATCTATCCCGGAGGATAGGCACCTACGAGCAGTACTTC. Residues: CASSLDLSRRIGTYEQYF.

The genes are TRBV6-5 and TRBJ1-1; D perhaps matches TRBD1 (5 bases). The V gene lost 6 bases and the J gene lost 3 bases, with 11 bases spanning the gap. Germline V lookup: CDR1 MNHEY, CDR2 SVGAGI. This CDR3 comprises 13 residues. The CDR3 sequence: CASRGQGHTEAFF. In DNA form, the CDR3 reads TGTGCCAGCAGGGGTCAGGGCCACACTGAAGCTTTCTTT.

The chain uses TRBV5-1 and TRBJ2-5, with unresolved D. Looked up from germline, CDR1 is SGHRS and CDR2 is YFSETQ. V gave up 0 bases and J gave up 5 bases, with 11 bases separating them. CDR3 length: 14 amino acids. CDR3 sequence reads: CASSLAGGRETQYF. As DNA, the CDR3 is TGCGCCAGCAGCTTGGCTGGCGGCCGGGAGACCCAGTACTTC.

V and J are TRBV4-2 and TRBJ1-5; D is unresolved. Deletions cut 3 bases from V and 3 bases from J, with 9 bases between. Looked up from germline, CDR1 is LGHNA and CDR2 is YNFKEQ. The CDR3 totals 14 residues. For the CDR3, the DNA is TGTGCCAGCAGCCAGGATACAGTCAATCAGCCCCAGCATTTT. It codes for CASSQDTVNQPQHF.

V is TRBV6-5 and J is TRBJ1-2; 7 bases fit TRBD1. This CDR3 contains 12 residues. Germline assignment: CDR1 MNHEY and CDR2 SVGAGI. V shed 6 bases, J shed 8 bases, and the junction held 6 bases outside the gene matches. For the CDR3, the DNA is TGTGCCAGCAGGCAGGGGGAGATAGGCTACACCTTC. Encoded protein: CASRQGEIGYTF.

The genes are TRBV18 and TRBJ2-2, with TRBD1 matching over 9 bases. CDR1 is KGHSH, CDR2 LQKENI, per germline. CDR3 length: 14 residues. V trimming: 8 bases; J trimming: 0 bases; junction bases outside the gene matches: 1. The CDR3 protein is CASGDRANTGELFF. The CDR3 coding sequence is TGTGCCAGCGGGGACAGGGCGAACACCGGGGAGCTGTTTTTT.

The rearrangement uses TRBV7-7 and TRBJ2-2; no clear D. This CDR3 is built from 12 residues. The V end was cut by 5 bases, the J end by 6 bases, with 7 bases between. The germline V gene has CDR1 SSHAT and CDR2 FNYEAQ (reference sequence). The DNA of the CDR3 is TGTGCCAGCAGCCCCTCGTCCGGGGAGCTGTTTTTT. It is translated as CASSPSSGELFF.

This clone was recorded only once. The CDR3 sequence is CASSPEIGTEAFF. In nucleotides, the CDR3 is TGTGCCAGCAGCCCGGAGATCGGCACTGAAGCTTTCTTT. The V gene is TRBV6-4, the J gene TRBJ1-1; D is unclear. Trimming left V 6 bases short and J 4 bases short, with 12 bases between. CDR3 length: 13 residues. CDR1 and CDR2 from the germline V gene are MRHNA and SNTAGT.